This TCR beta chain came from a study of T cells after yellow fever vaccination. TCRdb re-derived calls from the 5' RACE reads in MiXCR, one entry per CDR3 protein. The sample carries 250,000 or so distinct CDR3 sequences, roughly 6.2% recorded once. Sample: CD4+ T cells sorted from PBMCs, taken on the day of the yellow fever booster vaccination. This receptor was identified in a man aged 25-40 years who received the YFV17D yellow fever vaccine.

The CDR3 sequence is CASSRAGTRINEQFF. The DNA of the CDR3 is TGTGCCAGCAGTAGAGCCGGGACAAGGATTAATGAGCAGTTCTTC. The chain recombines TRBV28 with TRBJ2-1, with a tentative D call TRBD1 (6 bases). Germline CDR1 is MDHEN and CDR2 is SYDVKM. CDR3 size: 15 residues. Trimming removed 5 bases at V and 7 bases at J, with 18 bases between.